This passage covers 23 T cell receptor beta chains from one sample sequenced in a study of T cell responses to AZD1222 COVID-19 vaccine (dated by TCRdb to 2020 to 2023). This specimen's time point label, interpreted: baseline before first vaccination. Library construction relied on the immunoSEQ multiplex PCR assay. Sourced from immuneACCESS, this table was stored by TCRdb with only in-frame sequences that have V and J called. A share of the clones is absent; for the studies checked, an unresolved V gene accounts for under half, and the remainder has no known explanation. For this sample there are 80,000 to 95,000 clones; around 89% appear just once. Together, the top ten hold approximately 5.8% of the sample. The input for sequencing was peripheral blood, taken on day 0 of AZD1222 vaccination. The receptors here all came from an adult in good health.

This sequence joins TRBV5-1 and TRBJ1-1; D is uncertain. Germline V gives CDR1 SGHRS, CDR2 YFSETQ. V was trimmed by 2 bases and J by 0 bases, leaving 11 bases between them. The CDR3 has 15 residues. CDR3 protein: CASSFSVTMNTEAFF. CDR3 coding DNA: TGCGCCAGCAGCTTTTCAGTAACCATGAACACTGAAGCTTTCTTT.

In its sample, this clone was seen once. This chain uses TRBV3-1 (or the pseudogene TRBV3-2) with TRBJ2-6; D not resolved. CDR1 LGHDT and CDR2 YNNKEL come from the germline V gene (reference sequence). The CDR3 runs 19 residues. Trimming took 1 base from V and 1 from J, leaving 17 bases between them. This CDR3 is CASSQGAAGKPSGANVLTF. The DNA of the CDR3 is TGTGCCAGCAGCCAAGGGGCTGCTGGGAAACCTTCTGGGGCCAACGTCCTGACTTTC.

Of note for this clone: This same CDR3 is encoded by further DNA sequences in the sample. This chain joins TRBV5-1 and TRBJ1-5, with a weak D call TRBD1 (5 bases). Trimming took off 4 bases at V and 7 bases at J, with 15 bases between the two ends. The CDR3 runs to 14 residues. Germline CDR1 and CDR2: SGHRS and YFSETQ. CDR3 amino acids: CASSPLGVGQPQHF. The CDR3 nucleotides read TGCGCCAGCAGCCCGCTGGGGGTTGGCCAGCCCCAGCATTTT.

The rearrangement uses TRBV14 and TRBJ2-3, with D possibly TRBD1 on 6 matching bases. Germline V gives CDR1 SGHDN, CDR2 FVKESK. V dropped 4 bases and J dropped 2 bases, with 22 bases sitting between them. The CDR3 extends over 18 amino acids. The CDR3 reads CASSLTRFGQQITDTQYF. In nucleotides, the CDR3 is TGTGCCAGCAGCCTAACGAGATTTGGACAGCAGATCACAGATACGCAGTATTTT.

V gene TRBV7-9 combines with J gene TRBJ2-1; D may correspond to TRBD1 or TRBD2 (5 bases each). CDR3 size: 14 residues. Germline V gene sequence: CDR1 SEHNR, CDR2 FQNEAQ (reference sequence). With 5 bases removed from V and 4 bases from J, the gap between germline ends came to 12 bases. The CDR3 DNA follows: TGTGCCAGCAGCGGTCGGGGACCTTACAATGAGCAGTTCTTC. It is translated as CASSGRGPYNEQFF.

The chain uses TRBV7-6 and TRBJ1-1; possibly TRBD1 for D (5 bases). The CDR3 totals 14 residues. Germline CDR1 SGHVS, CDR2 FNYEAQ. The V and J ends lost 3 bases and 1 base respectively, with 9 bases between them. CDR3 protein: CASSFQGGNTEAFF. CDR3 DNA sequence: TGTGCCAGCAGCTTTCAGGGAGGGAACACTGAAGCTTTCTTT.

The V gene is TRBV12-3 or TRBV12-4, the J gene TRBJ1-2; weak D call: TRBD1 (5 bases). The CDR3 extends over 13 amino acids. Trimming pared 4 bases from V and 4 bases from J, leaving 10 bases between. In DNA, the CDR3 is TGTGCCAGCAGTTGCCGGGACTGCTATGGCTACACCTTC. This translates into CASSCRDCYGYTF.

V and J are TRBV25-1 and TRBJ2-6; D is possibly TRBD1 (6 bases). CDR1 is MGHDK, CDR2 SYGVNS, per germline. The ends were cut back, 4 bases at V and 0 bases at J, with 7 bases in the middle. This CDR3 is 15 amino acids long. CDR3 loop: CASSAQGSGANVLTF. CDR3 coding DNA: TGTGCCAGCAGTGCACAGGGCTCTGGGGCCAACGTCCTGACTTTC.

As regards this clone: At one boundary the junction diverges from the germline segment, which might be a read error. The CDR3 sequence is CASSLGETGTNYGYTF. CDR3 coding DNA: TGTGCTAGCAGCTTAGGGGAGACAGGGACTAACTATGGCTACACCTTC. The V and J genes are TRBV7-7 and TRBJ1-2; 7 positions match TRBD1. This CDR3 contains 16 residues. The germline V gene has CDR1 SSHAT and CDR2 FNYEAQ (reference sequence).

The gene calls are TRBV13 and TRBJ1-2; D remains unclear. Trimming took off 5 bases at V and 6 bases at J, with 25 bases between the two ends. The germline CDR1 and CDR2 sequences are PRHDT and FYEKMQ (reference sequence). This CDR3 is built from 17 residues. This CDR3 is CASSPGKGYDLVDGYTF. CDR3 sequence (DNA): TGTGCCAGCAGCCCCGGGAAGGGATATGACTTGGTGGATGGCTACACCTTC.

In its sample, this clone was seen once. This chain links TRBV30 with TRBJ2-3, with 10 bases lining up with TRBD1. The CDR3 spans 15 residues. V was clipped by 4 bases and J by 3 bases; unmatched bases: 7. Germline CDR1 and CDR2: GTSNPN and SVGIG (reference sequence). The CDR3, as DNA: TGTGCCTGGAATACGGGACAGGGGTGGACAGATACGCAGTATTTT. This encodes CAWNTGQGWTDTQYF.

The chain employs TRBV5-6 and TRBJ2-1; 9 nucleotides agree with TRBD1. V shed 4 bases, J shed 3 bases, and the junction held 11 bases outside the gene matches. Per germline, CDR1 SGHDT and CDR2 YYEEEE. The CDR3 has 17 residues. The CDR3 bases are TGTGCCAGCAGCCGACAGGGGGACGGCGGGGACTACAATGAGCAGTTCTTC. This codes for CASSRQGDGGDYNEQFF.

V usage is TRBV9 and J usage is TRBJ2-1; 11 bases are a match to TRBD2. CDR1 and CDR2 from the germline V gene are SGDLS and YYNGEE. V trimming: 0 bases; J trimming: 10 bases; junction bases outside the gene matches: 12. The CDR3 is 17 amino acids. The CDR3: CASSVELAGGLLDEQFF. The DNA for the CDR3 is TGTGCCAGCAGCGTAGAGCTAGCGGGGGGTCTTCTCGACGAGCAGTTCTTC.

Concerning this clone: One end of the junction fails to match germline, which may point to a read error. The rearrangement joins TRBV5-5 to TRBJ1-2; D call uncertain. The V gene's germline CDR1 is SGHKS and CDR2 YYEKEE (reference sequence). There are 11 residues in the CDR3. This chain's CDR3 is CASSHPPPTAF. The CDR3 bases are TGTGCCAGCAGCCACCCGCCTCCCACAGCCTTC.

The V and J genes are TRBV14 and TRBJ2-7, with 9 bases identical to TRBD2. CDR1 SGHDN and CDR2 FVKESK come from the germline V gene. V shed 4 bases, J shed 3 bases, and the junction held 7 bases outside the gene matches. This CDR3 has 15 residues. Written as DNA, the CDR3 is TGTGCCAGCAGCCCCGGGGGAGCGGGGGGCTACGAGCAGTACTTC. Translated: CASSPGGAGGYEQYF.

This clone was observed once. V and J are TRBV18 and TRBJ1-6; TRBD1 matches at 11 bases. Germline V CDR1 and CDR2: KGHSH, LQKENI. This CDR3 spans 17 amino acids. The V and J ends lost 0 bases and 10 bases, in that order; junction bases with no gene match: 8. CDR3: CASSPPGTGGSVSPLHF. The CDR3 DNA reads as TGTGCCAGCTCACCACCAGGGACAGGGGGGTCAGTGTCACCCCTCCACTTT.

This chain connects TRBV29-1 to TRBJ2-1, with D possibly being TRBD1 (5 bases). The length of the CDR3 is 13 residues. Germline values: CDR1 SQVTM, CDR2 ANQGSEA. The V and J ends lost 6 bases and 3 bases respectively, with 12 bases between them. This CDR3 is CSVRTYGYNEQFF. The CDR3 DNA reads TGCAGCGTAAGGACATATGGCTACAATGAGCAGTTCTTC.

The gene calls are TRBV3-1 (or the pseudogene TRBV3-2) and TRBJ1-2; 8 bases map to TRBD1. There are 14 residues in the CDR3. V dropped 1 base and J dropped 8; count of bases not matched to a gene: 6. Germline assignment: CDR1 LGHDT and CDR2 YNNKEL (reference sequence). CDR3 DNA sequence: TGTGCCAGCAGCCAAGTAGCACAGGGGGGCGGCTACACCTTC. Residues: CASSQVAQGGGYTF.

This rearrangement joins TRBV13 to TRBJ2-1, with 11 positions matching TRBD2. Germline CDR1 PRHDT, CDR2 FYEKMQ (reference sequence). CDR3 length: 16 residues. The V gene end was trimmed by 5 bases and the J gene end by 5 bases; junction bases not matched to a gene: 8. CDR3 sequence (DNA): TGTGCCAGCAGCCGGCCCGGGACTAGCGGTAACAATGAGCAGTTCTTC. Amino acids: CASSRPGTSGNNEQFF.

The J gene is TRBJ1-1, the V gene TRBV6-2 or TRBV6-3, with 12 bases fitting TRBD1. J gave up 6 bases and V 3 bases, and 8 bases lay outside the gene matches. This CDR3 contains 16 residues. Germline V gene sequence: CDR1 MNHEY, CDR2 SVGEGT. The CDR3 region has the DNA TGTGCCAGCAGTTATGGCGGGACAGGGGGCATTTCTGAAGCTTTCTTT. Translation: CASSYGGTGGISEAFF.

The chain recombines TRBV28 with TRBJ1-2, with D possibly being TRBD1 (6 bases). This CDR3 is 14 amino acids long. Germline V gene data show CDR1 as MDHEN and CDR2 as SYDVKM. The germline V and J ends were trimmed by 4 bases and 2 bases, with 11 bases remaining between them. CDR3 sequence: CASSYAGENYGYTF. Written as DNA, the CDR3 is TGTGCCAGCAGTTACGCAGGGGAGAACTATGGCTACACCTTC.

V usage is TRBV9 and J usage is TRBJ2-7; TRBD2 agrees at 11 bases. Losses at the gene ends were 1 base for V and 1 base for J; bases not matched to a gene: 4. The germline CDR1 and CDR2 sequences are SGDLS and YYNGEE. The CDR3 is made up of 16 amino acids. The chain's CDR3 is CASSVRGTSGSYEQYF. The CDR3 nucleotides are TGTGCCAGCAGCGTACGCGGGACTAGCGGTTCCTACGAGCAGTACTTC.

As for this clone: One end of the junction does not line up with germline, which may come from a read error. J is TRBJ2-7 and V is TRBV18, with TRBD2 matching 10 bases. CDR3 length equals 14 residues. The germline CDR1 and CDR2 sequences are KGHSH and LQKENI. For the CDR3, the DNA is TGTGCCAGCGCACCGCTAGCGGGGGCGGGAGAGCAGTACTTC. Amino acid sequence: CASAPLAGAGEQYF.